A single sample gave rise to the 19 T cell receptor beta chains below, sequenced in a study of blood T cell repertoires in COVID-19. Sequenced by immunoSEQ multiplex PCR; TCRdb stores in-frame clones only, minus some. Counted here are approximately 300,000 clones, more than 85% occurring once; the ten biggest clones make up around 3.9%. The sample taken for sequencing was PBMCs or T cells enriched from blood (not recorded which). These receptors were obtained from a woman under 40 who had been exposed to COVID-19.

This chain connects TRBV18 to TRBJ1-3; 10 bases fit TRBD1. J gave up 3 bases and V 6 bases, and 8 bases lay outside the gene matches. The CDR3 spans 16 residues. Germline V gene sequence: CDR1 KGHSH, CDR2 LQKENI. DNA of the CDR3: TGTGCCAGCTCCCTTCAGACAGGGGGCTATGGAAACACCATATATTTT. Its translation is CASSLQTGGYGNTIYF.

In DNA form, the CDR3 reads TGTGCCAGCTCACCAGGGGGAGGTCAGCCCCAGCATTTT. Translating gives CASSPGGGQPQHF. The rearrangement joins TRBV18 to TRBJ1-5, with D perhaps TRBD1 (5 bases). CDR3 length: 13 amino acids. The V end lost 2 bases, the J end lost 6 bases, and 8 bases lay between the germline ends. The germline V gene has CDR1 KGHSH and CDR2 LQKENI.

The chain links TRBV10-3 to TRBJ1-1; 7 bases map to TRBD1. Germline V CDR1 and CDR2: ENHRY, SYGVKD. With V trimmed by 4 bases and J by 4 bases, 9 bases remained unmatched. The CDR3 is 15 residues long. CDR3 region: CAISANPRDSTEAFF. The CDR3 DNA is TGTGCCATCAGTGCCAACCCCCGGGACAGCACTGAAGCTTTCTTT.

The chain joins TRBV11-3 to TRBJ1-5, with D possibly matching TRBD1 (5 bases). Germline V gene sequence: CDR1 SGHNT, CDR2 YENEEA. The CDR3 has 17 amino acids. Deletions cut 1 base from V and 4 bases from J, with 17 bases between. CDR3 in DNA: TGTGCCAGCAGCTTAGGGGTAGGGGCAGGGAATAATCAGCCCCAGCATTTT. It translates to CASSLGVGAGNNQPQHF. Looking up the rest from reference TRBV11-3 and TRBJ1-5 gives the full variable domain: EAGVVQSPRYKIIEKKQPVAFWCNPISGHNTLYWYLQNLGQGPELLIRYENEEAVDDSQLPKDRFSAERLKGVDSTLKIQPAELGDSAVYLCASSLGVGAGNNQPQHFGDGTRLSIL.

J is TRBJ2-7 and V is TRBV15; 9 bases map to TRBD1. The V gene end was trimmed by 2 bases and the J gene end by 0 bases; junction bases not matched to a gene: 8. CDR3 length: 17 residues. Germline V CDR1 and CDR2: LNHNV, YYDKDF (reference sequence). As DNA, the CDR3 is TGTGCCACCAGCAGACGCCCCGGACAGGGGAACTCCTACGAGCAGTACTTC. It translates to CATSRRPGQGNSYEQYF.

In DNA, the CDR3 is TGCGCCAGCAGCCAACTGAGTTCGTCCACAACTAATGAAAAACTGTTTTTT. Its protein product is CASSQLSSSTTNEKLFF. J is TRBJ1-4 and V is TRBV4-1; D call uncertain. CDR1 and CDR2 from the germline V gene are MGHRA and YSYEKL. The CDR3 extends over 17 amino acids. The V end was cut by 2 bases, the J end by 0 bases, with 13 bases between.

CDR3 residues: CASSPRNRAETQYF. The CDR3 nucleotides are TGCGCCAGCAGTCCCCGAAACAGGGCAGAGACCCAGTACTTC. The chain couples TRBV10-2 to TRBJ2-5, with D possibly being TRBD1 (6 bases). The CDR3 length is 14 residues. Trimming took 5 bases from V and 4 from J, leaving 14 bases between them. CDR1 is WSHSY, CDR2 SAAADI, per germline.

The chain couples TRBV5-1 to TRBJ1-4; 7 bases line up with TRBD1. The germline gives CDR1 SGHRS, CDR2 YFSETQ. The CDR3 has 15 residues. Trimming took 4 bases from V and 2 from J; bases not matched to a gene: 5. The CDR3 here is CASSLYRGTNEKLFF. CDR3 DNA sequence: TGCGCCAGCAGCCTGTACAGGGGTACTAATGAAAAACTGTTTTTT.

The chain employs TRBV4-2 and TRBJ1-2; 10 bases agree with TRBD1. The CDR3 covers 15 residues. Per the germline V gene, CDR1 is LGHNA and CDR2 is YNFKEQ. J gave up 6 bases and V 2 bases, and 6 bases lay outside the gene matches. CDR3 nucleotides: TGTGCCAGCAGCCAACCGGGACAGGGGCTGGATGGCTACACCTTC. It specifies CASSQPGQGLDGYTF.

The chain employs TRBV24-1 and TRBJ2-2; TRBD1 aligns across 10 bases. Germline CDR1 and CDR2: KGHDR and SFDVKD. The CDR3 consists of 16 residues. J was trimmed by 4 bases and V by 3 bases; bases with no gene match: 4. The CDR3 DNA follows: TGTGCCACCAGTGATGTGACAGGGGGCCGCACCGGGGAGCTGTTTTTT. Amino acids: CATSDVTGGRTGELFF.

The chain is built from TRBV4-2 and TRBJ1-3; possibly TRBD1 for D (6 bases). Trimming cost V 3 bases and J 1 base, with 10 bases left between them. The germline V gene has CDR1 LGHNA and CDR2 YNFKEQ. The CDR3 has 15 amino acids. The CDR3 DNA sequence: TGTGCCAGCAGCCAGAACAGGGAATCTGGAAACACCATATATTTT. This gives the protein CASSQNRESGNTIYF.

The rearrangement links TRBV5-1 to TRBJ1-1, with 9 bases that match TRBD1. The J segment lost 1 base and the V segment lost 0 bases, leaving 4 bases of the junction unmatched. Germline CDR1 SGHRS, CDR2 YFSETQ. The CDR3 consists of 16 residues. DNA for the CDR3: TGCGCCAGCAGCTTGGCGGGGACAGGGAGGAACACTGAAGCTTTCTTT. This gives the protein CASSLAGTGRNTEAFF.

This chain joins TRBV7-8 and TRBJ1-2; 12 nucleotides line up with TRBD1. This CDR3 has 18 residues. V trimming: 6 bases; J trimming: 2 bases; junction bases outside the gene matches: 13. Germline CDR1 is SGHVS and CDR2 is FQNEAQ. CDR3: CASRRTRDRGPENYGYTF. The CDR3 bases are TGTGCCAGCAGGAGAACCCGGGACAGGGGGCCCGAAAACTATGGCTACACCTTC.

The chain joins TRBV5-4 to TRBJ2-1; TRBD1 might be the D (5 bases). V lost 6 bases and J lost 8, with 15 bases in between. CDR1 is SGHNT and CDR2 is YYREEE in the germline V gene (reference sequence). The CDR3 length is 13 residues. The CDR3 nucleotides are TGTGCCAGCAACCCCCAGGGAAGGGATGAGCAGTTCTTC. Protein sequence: CASNPQGRDEQFF.

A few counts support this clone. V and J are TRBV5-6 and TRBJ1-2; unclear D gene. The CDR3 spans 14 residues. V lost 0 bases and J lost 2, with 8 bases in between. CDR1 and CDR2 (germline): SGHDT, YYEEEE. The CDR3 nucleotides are TGTGCCAGCAGCTTGGTCGGGATGAACTATGGCTACACCTTC. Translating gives CASSLVGMNYGYTF.

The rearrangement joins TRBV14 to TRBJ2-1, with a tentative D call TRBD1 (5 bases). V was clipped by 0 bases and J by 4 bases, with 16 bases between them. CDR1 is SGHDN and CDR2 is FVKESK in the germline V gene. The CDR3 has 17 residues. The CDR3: CASSQDTGPPTYNEQFF. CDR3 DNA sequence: TGTGCCAGCAGCCAAGATACAGGCCCCCCTACGTACAATGAGCAGTTCTTC.

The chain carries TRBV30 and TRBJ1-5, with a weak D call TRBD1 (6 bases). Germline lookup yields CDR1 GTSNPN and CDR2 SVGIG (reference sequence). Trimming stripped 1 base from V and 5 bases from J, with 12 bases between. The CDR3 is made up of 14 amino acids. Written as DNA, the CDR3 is TGTGCCTGGAGTGCAGGGGACGAGTATCAGCCCCAGCATTTT. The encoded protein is CAWSAGDEYQPQHF.

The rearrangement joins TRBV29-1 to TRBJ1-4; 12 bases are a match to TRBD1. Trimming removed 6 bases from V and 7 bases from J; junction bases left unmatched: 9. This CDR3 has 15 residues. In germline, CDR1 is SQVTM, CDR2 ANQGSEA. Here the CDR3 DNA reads TGCAGCGTACGATCGGGGACAGGGGGCGGTGAAAAACTGTTTTTT. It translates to CSVRSGTGGGEKLFF. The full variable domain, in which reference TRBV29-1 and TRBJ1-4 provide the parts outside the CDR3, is SAVISQKPSRDICQRGTSLTIQCQVDSQVTMMFWYRQQPGQSLTLIATANQGSEATYESGFVIDKFPISRPNLTFSTLTVSNMSPEDSSIYLCSVRSGTGGGEKLFFGSGTQLSVL.

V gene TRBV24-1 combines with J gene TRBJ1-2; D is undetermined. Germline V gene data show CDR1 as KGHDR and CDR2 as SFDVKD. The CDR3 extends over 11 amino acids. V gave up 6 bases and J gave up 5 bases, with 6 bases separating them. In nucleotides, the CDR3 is TGTGCCACCAGTATCGGGTATGGCTACACCTTC. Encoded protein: CATSIGYGYTF.